The rows below give T cell receptor beta chains drawn from one sample of a study of T cell repertoires in ileal Crohn's disease. Assay: immunoSEQ multiplex PCR; the TCRdb copy retains only in-frame clones and omits some. In the table there are roughly 3,000 clones, about 71% of which are singletons. The sequencing sample was made of ileal tissue. These receptors all come from an adult with Crohn's disease. Both conserved end residues are part of each CDR3.

CASRAEVDEQFF	TRBJ2-1	TRBV2
CASSLTPGEGNGNQPQHF	TRBJ1-5	TRBV5-1
CASSTGLASSRAETQYF	TRBJ2-5	TRBV5-4
CASSPQSGTSDSSYNEQFF	TRBJ2-1	TRBV4-3
CASSRGGWGRSTGELFF	TRBJ2-2	TRBV19
CASSWLRGETQYF	TRBJ2-5	TRBV7-3
CASSSQGGNYGYTF	TRBJ1-2	TRBV7-2
CASSSDRVYEQYF	TRBJ2-7	TRBV5-4
CASGLVRGTGGTEAFF	TRBJ1-1	TRBV12-5
CASRKRVTNEKLFF	TRBJ1-4	TRBV2
CASRSAGRTTDTQYF	TRBJ2-3	TRBV5-1
CASSYSGQGISPLHF	TRBJ1-6	TRBV6-5
CASSVQNTEAFF	TRBJ1-1	TRBV7-2
CASHTGNTDTQYF	TRBJ2-3	TRBV11-2
CASSFGTGFYQPQHF	TRBJ1-5	TRBV11-2
CASSVRGSADTQYF	TRBJ2-3	TRBV9
CASSNGAYEQYF	TRBJ2-7	TRBV6-5
CASSLGGGDSYEQYF	NA	TRBV5-6
CASSIGTGPGNTIYF	TRBJ1-3	TRBV19
CASGVGTGELFF	TRBJ2-2	TRBV12-5
CSAPGQETQYF	TRBJ2-5	TRBV20-1
CASSVAWGGEGETQYF	TRBJ2-5	TRBV9
CASGGHANTGELFF	TRBJ2-2	TRBV2
CAISVNLQGLAGRSEQFF	TRBJ2-1	TRBV10-3
CASSLGLGLYNEQFF	TRBJ2-1	TRBV5-6
CASSQQTGTGDEETQYF	TRBJ2-5	TRBV4-1
CASSLDLATQYF	TRBJ2-5	TRBV5-6
CASSTLGGTGELFF	TRBJ2-2	TRBV19
CASSLYGLGNYGYTF	TRBJ1-2	TRBV7-2
CAWSEGVYEQYF	TRBJ2-7	TRBV30
CASTLAGVPPETQYF	TRBJ2-5	TRBV6-1
CASSLSYGYTF	TRBJ1-2	TRBV7-9
CASSQPRADTQYF	TRBJ2-3	TRBV5-4
CASALQGFHGYTF	TRBJ1-2	TRBV6-6
CASSIARVPAGKEKLFF	TRBJ1-4	TRBV11-3
CASSGERSSYEQYF	TRBJ2-7	TRBV6-5
CASSLRGKDYEQYF	TRBJ2-7	TRBV7-9
CSVVAEVGYEQYF	TRBJ2-7	TRBV29-1
CAISESQGSSGNTIYF	TRBJ1-3	TRBV10-3
CASSSGLSWITDTQYF	TRBJ2-3	TRBV9